The 9 T cell receptor beta chains given below trace back to one sample, sequenced in a study of CD8 T cells in ankylosing spondylitis. MiXCR, applied by TCRdb to the 5' RACE reads, yields one record per CDR3 protein. The sample records 150,000 to 200,000 distinct CDR3 sequences, around 32% being singletons. Material for sequencing was synovial fluid, either unsorted or a sorted T cell fraction (not recorded which). The source is a male donor with ankylosing spondylitis.

The chain's CDR3 is CASSLTGKDTQYF. The CDR3 DNA follows: TGTGCCAGCAGCCTCACAGGGAAGGATACGCAGTATTTT. V and J are TRBV7-3 and TRBJ2-3, with D perhaps matching TRBD1 (6 bases). The germline V and J ends were trimmed by 5 bases and 6 bases, with 12 bases remaining between them. There are 13 residues in the CDR3. Germline V gene sequence: CDR1 SGHTA, CDR2 FQGTGA.

This clonotype turned up a few times. The gene calls are TRBV11-2 and TRBJ2-4; D is unclear. CDR3 length: 14 residues. CDR1 and CDR2 (germline): SGHAT, FQNNGV. V was clipped by 6 bases and J by 0 bases, with 9 bases between them. Here the CDR3 reads CASRGTVAKNIQYF. The CDR3 DNA sequence: TGTGCCAGCAGAGGTACAGTAGCCAAAAACATTCAGTACTTC.

The rearrangement joins TRBV24-1 to TRBJ1-1; D ambiguous. The germline CDR1 and CDR2 sequences are KGHDR and SFDVKD. V was clipped by 10 bases and J by 0 bases, with 23 bases between them. This CDR3 is 17 amino acids long. This chain's CDR3 is CATINPQTRAMNTEAFF. The CDR3 DNA reads TGTGCCACTATAAACCCCCAAACTAGAGCTATGAACACTGAAGCTTTCTTT.

This clonotype appeared a few times. The chain has TRBV9 and TRBJ1-5, with D unresolved. The CDR3 extends over 14 amino acids. In germline, CDR1 is SGDLS, CDR2 YYNGEE. The V end was cut by 0 bases, the J end by 4 bases, with 8 bases between. The CDR3 DNA sequence: TGTGCCAGCAGCGTAGGGGCTGAAAATCAGCCCCAGCATTTT. Translation: CASSVGAENQPQHF.

This chain links TRBV20-1 with TRBJ2-1; the match to TRBD1 covers 8 bases. The CDR3 runs 15 residues. The trim removed 5 bases at V and 3 bases at J, leaving 9 bases unmatched. Germline V gene lookup returns CDR1 DFQATT and CDR2 SNEGSKA (reference sequence). CDR3 sequence reads: CSAGGTGGFYNEQFF. In DNA, the CDR3 is TGCAGTGCTGGGGGAACAGGGGGATTCTACAATGAGCAGTTCTTC.

This clonotype came up many times. The J gene is TRBJ1-1, the V gene TRBV30; a weak D match, TRBD1 (5 bases). In germline, CDR1 is GTSNPN, CDR2 SVGIG (reference sequence). V was pared by 3 bases and J by 4 bases, with 18 bases between. This CDR3 comprises 15 residues. The CDR3, as DNA: TGTGCCTGGAGAGGAGGGACTGCGGGGAGCACTGAAGCTTTCTTT. Protein sequence: CAWRGGTAGSTEAFF.

At least ten counts were recorded for this clonotype. V and J are TRBV7-2 and TRBJ2-3; no definite D call. The CDR3 is made up of 15 amino acids. V was shortened by 5 bases and J by 3 bases, with 15 bases between the two germline ends. Germline loops: CDR1 SGHTA, CDR2 FQGNSA. The CDR3 spells CASSKPGPTTDTQYF. CDR3 coding DNA: TGTGCCAGCAGCAAACCGGGCCCAACTACAGATACGCAGTATTTT.

The V and J genes are TRBV28 and TRBJ2-7; tentative D call: TRBD2 (6 bases). From germline, CDR1 is MDHEN and CDR2 SYDVKM. Between the trimmed V and J ends, which lost 2 bases and 0 bases, there was a span of 14 bases. CDR3 length: 16 amino acids. The CDR3: CASSLTLGGVSYEQYF. The CDR3 DNA reads TGTGCCAGCAGTTTAACCCTGGGAGGAGTCTCCTACGAGCAGTACTTC.

The rearrangement links TRBV7-2 to TRBJ2-1; D might be TRBD1 (6 bases). The V end was cut by 6 bases, the J end by 3 bases, with 9 bases between. The CDR3 has 13 amino acids. The germline V gene encodes CDR1 SGHTA and CDR2 FQGNSA. CDR3 in amino acids: CASRWDNYNEQFF. For the CDR3, the DNA is TGTGCCAGCAGATGGGACAACTACAATGAGCAGTTCTTC.